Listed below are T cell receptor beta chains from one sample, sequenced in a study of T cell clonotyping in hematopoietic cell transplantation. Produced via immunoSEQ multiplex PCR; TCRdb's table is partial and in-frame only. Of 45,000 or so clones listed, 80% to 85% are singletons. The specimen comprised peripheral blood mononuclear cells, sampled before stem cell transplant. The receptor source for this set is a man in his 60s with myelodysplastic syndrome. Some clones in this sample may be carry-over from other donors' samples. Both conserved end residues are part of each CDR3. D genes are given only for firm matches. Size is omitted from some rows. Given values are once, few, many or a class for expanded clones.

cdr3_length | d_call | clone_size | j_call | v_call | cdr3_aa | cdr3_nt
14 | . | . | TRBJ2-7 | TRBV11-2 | CASSSGQLSYEQYF | TGTGCCAGCAGCTCCGGACAGTTATCCTACGAGCAGTACTTC
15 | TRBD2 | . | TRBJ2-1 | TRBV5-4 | CASSRAGGRKNEQFF | TGTGCCAGCAGCCGAGCGGGGGGGCGTAAGAATGAGCAGTTCTTC
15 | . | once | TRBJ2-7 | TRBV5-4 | CASSFDSRAEYEQYF | TGTGCCAGCAGCTTTGACAGCCGAGCTGAGTACGAGCAGTACTTC
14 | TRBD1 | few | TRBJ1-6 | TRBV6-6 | CASSTGQGNSPLHF | TGTGCCAGCAGTACCGGACAGGGAAATTCACCCCTCCACTTT
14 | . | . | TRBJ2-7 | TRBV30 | CAWSEGTVPGEQYF | TGTGCCTGGAGTGAAGGAACAGTCCCTGGCGAGCAGTACTTC
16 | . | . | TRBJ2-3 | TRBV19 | CAPRDPDWGGTDTQYF | TGTGCCCCAAGGGACCCAGATTGGGGGGGCACAGATACGCAGTATTTT
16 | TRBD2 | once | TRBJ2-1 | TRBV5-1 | CASSWGERGENNEQFF | TGCGCCAGCAGCTGGGGGGAGCGGGGGGAAAACAATGAGCAGTTCTTC
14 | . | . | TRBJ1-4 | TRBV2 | CASRADRLNEKLFF | TGTGCCAGCAGGGCCGACAGACTGAATGAAAAACTGTTTTTT
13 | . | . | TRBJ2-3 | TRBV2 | CASSDRGTDTQYF | TGTGCCAGCAGTGACCGAGGCACAGATACGCAGTATTTT
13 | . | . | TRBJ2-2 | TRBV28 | CASSLGHTGELFF | TGTGCCAGCAGTTTAGGACACACCGGGGAGCTGTTTTTT
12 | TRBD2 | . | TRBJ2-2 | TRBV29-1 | CSVGTTGGELFF | TGCAGCGTCGGGACTACTGGCGGGGAGCTGTTTTTT
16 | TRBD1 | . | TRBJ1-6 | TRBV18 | CASSSTGALRNSPLHF | TGTGCCAGCTCCTCGACAGGGGCGTTAAGGAATTCACCCCTCCACTTT
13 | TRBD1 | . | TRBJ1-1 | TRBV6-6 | CASSWTGGAEAFF | TGTGCCAGCAGTTGGACAGGGGGTGCTGAAGCTTTCTTT
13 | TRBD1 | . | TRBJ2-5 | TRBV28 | CASSTGGQETQYF | TGTGCCAGCAGTACAGGGGGGCAAGAGACCCAGTACTTC
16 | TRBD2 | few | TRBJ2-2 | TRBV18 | CASSPSSGVATGELFF | TGTGCCAGCTCACCGTCTAGCGGGGTCGCAACCGGGGAGCTGTTTTTT
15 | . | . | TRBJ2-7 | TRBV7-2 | CASSLDGGFLYEQYF | TGTGCCAGCAGCTTAGATGGGGGCTTCCTCTACGAGCAGTACTTC
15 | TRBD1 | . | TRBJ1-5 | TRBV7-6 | CASSPGQGSNQPQHF | TGTGCCAGCAGCCCGGGACAGGGGAGTAATCAGCCCCAGCATTTT
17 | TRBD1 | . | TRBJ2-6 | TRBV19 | CASRGGTGVSGANVLTF | TGTGCCAGTAGGGGGGGGACAGGGGTCTCTGGGGCCAACGTCCTGACTTTC
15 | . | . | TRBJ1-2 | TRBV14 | CASSQDAYTGYGYTF | TGTGCCAGCAGCCAAGATGCGTATACAGGCTATGGCTACACCTTC
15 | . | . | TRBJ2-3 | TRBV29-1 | CSVGPRAGGSDTQYF | TGCAGCGTTGGGCCAAGGGCAGGGGGGTCAGATACGCAGTATTTT
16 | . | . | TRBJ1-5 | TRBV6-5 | CASSYRGGGGNQPQHF | TGTGCCAGCAGTTACAGGGGTGGTGGGGGCAATCAGCCCCAGCATTTT
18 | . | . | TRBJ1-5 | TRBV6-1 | CASSEASKGVYSAQPQHF | TGTGCCAGCAGTGAAGCCTCGAAAGGGGTGTATTCCGCACAGCCCCAGCATTTT
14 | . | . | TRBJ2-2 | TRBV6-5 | CASRWGRGTGELFF | TGTGCCAGCAGGTGGGGCAGGGGAACCGGGGAGCTGTTTTTT
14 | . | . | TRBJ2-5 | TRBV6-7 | CASNATGPGETQYF | TGTGCCAGCAATGCCACAGGTCCGGGGGAGACCCAGTACTTC
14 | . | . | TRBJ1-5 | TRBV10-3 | CAIPGKGSNQPQHF | TGTGCCATACCAGGGAAGGGTAGCAATCAGCCCCAGCATTTT
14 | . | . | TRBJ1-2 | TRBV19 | CASRLRGGDGGYTF | TGTGCCAGTAGACTCCGCGGGGGCGATGGGGGCTACACCTTC
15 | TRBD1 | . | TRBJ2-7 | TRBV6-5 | CASSSGTGGPYEQYF | TGTGCCAGCAGCTCCGGGACAGGGGGGCCCTACGAGCAGTACTTC
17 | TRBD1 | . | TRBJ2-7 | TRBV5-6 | CASTVLPGGFNSYEQYF | TGTGCCAGCACCGTCCTTCCAGGGGGCTTTAACTCCTACGAGCAGTACTTC
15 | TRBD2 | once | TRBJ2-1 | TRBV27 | CASSLTSGVPNEQFF | TGTGCCAGCAGCCTGACTAGCGGGGTCCCCAATGAGCAGTTCTTC